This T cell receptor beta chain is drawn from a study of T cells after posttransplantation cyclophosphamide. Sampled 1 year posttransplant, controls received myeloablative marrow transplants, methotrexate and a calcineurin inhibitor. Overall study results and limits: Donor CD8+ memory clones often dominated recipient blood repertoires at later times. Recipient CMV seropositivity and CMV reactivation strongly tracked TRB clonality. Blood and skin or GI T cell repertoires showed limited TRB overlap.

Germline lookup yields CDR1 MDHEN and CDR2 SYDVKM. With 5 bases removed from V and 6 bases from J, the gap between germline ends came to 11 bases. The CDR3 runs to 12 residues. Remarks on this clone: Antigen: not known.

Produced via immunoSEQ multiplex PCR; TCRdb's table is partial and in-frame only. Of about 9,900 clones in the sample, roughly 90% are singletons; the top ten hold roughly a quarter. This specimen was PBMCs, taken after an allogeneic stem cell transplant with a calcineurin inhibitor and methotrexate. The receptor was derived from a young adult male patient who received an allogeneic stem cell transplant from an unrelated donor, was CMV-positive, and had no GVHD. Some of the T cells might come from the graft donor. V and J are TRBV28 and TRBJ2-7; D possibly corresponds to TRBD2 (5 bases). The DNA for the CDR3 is TGTGCCAGCAGTCGTGTCGGGATCGAGCAGTACTTC. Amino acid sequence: CASSRVGIEQYF. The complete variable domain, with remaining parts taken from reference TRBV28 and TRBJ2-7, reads DVKVTQSSRYLVKRTGEKVFLECVQDMDHENMFWYRQDPGLGLRLIYFSYDVKMKEKGDIPEGYSVSREKKERFSLILESASTNQTSMYLCASSRVGIEQYFGPGTRLTVT.